This TCR beta chain was observed in a study of beta chain features in type 1 diabetes. Study results and caveats: All four CD4+ subsets of Type 1 diabetes patients contained TCRB CDR3s that were moderately but significantly shorter.

cDNA synthesis used the whole RNA isolate, giving expressed TCRB sequences. Deep immunoSEQ sequencing covered naive, central memory and regulatory T cell samples. Repertoires were generated with immunoSEQ multiplex PCR, while TCRdb's copy carries only in-frame clones and drops some. The sample includes around 150,000 clones, around 8.6% seen only once; the top ten take over 0.5%. Blood was collected once per donor into heparin, averaging around 120 mL. The authors sorted CD4+ naive, central memory, regulatory and stem cell-like memory cells via CD45RO/CCR7/CD25/CD127/CD95/CD27. There are 13 residues in the CDR3. Trimming took off 4 bases at V and 5 bases at J, with 11 bases between the two ends. Germline CDR1 and CDR2: LNHDA and SQIVND (reference sequence). On this clone itself: Its antigen is still unknown.

J is TRBJ2-5 and V is TRBV19, with D possibly being TRBD2 (6 bases). The source material was central memory CD4+ T cells from blood. This TCR derives from a woman aged 18-29 years with type 1 diabetes. CDR3 bases: TGTGCCAGTAGTACGGCGGGAAGGGAGACCCAGTACTTC. Protein sequence: CASSTAGRETQYF.